The clone carrying this T cell receptor (beta chain) was seen a handful of times. Its antigen is not known. This CDR3 has 15 amino acids. V lost 7 bases and J lost 6; bases outside the gene matches: 12. Germline values: CDR1 LNHDA, CDR2 SQIVND (reference sequence). The data belong to a study of T cell responses to AZD1222 COVID-19 vaccine. Study as a whole: Second doses were pooled across both intervals (about 4 or about 12 weeks). Findings of the study overall: Breadth and depth of Spike-specific TCRs rose after two AZD1222 doses. Reports indicate that nearly half of spike-specific TCRs are directed at unmutated variant regions.

Produced via immunoSEQ multiplex PCR; TCRdb's table is partial and in-frame only. Of roughly 78,000 clones in the sample, over 80% were seen once. This specimen consisted of peripheral blood, obtained on day 0 of AZD1222 vaccination. V usage is TRBV19 and J usage is TRBJ1-5; TRBD1 matches at 7 bases. This TCR came from an adult in good health. The DNA of the CDR3 is TGTGCCAGTACCCAGGGGGACACCCGGGTTCAGCCCCAGCATTTT. It codes for CASTQGDTRVQPQHF.